This TCR beta chain is drawn from a study of blood T cell repertoires in COVID-19. Study at large: T cells, B-cell-depleted T cells, or PBMCs supplied cDNA or gDNA.

In germline, CDR1 is MGHRA, CDR2 YSYEKL. The length of the CDR3 is 18 residues. The germline V and J ends were trimmed by 0 bases and 1 base, with 16 bases remaining between them. Authors' analysis steps: The assay estimated nucleated cells by amplifying reference gene primers. Sequencing used immunoSEQ multiplex PCR; TCRdb keeps in-frame clones, though not all of them. V and J calls and clone size follow that table, whereas D and trimming were derived from the DNA. The repertoire holds about 190,000 clones, with roughly 80% as singletons. The clonotype was recovered from a man aged 55 to 70 with acute or convalescent COVID-19. This chain connects TRBV4-1 to TRBJ1-5; weak D call: TRBD1 (6 bases). Material: peripheral blood. CDR3 region: CASSQDTPRGASNQPQHF. The DNA of the CDR3 is TGCGCCAGCAGCCAAGACACCCCCCGGGGGGCAAGCAATCAGCCCCAGCATTTT.